Listed below are T cell receptor beta chains from one sample, sequenced in a study of blood T cell repertoires in COVID-19. The repertoire was sequenced with immunoSEQ multiplex PCR; TCRdb's copy has only in-frame clones and lacks some. This sample has some 250,000 clones, with approximately 83% found just once. The sequencing input was peripheral blood. The receptors stem from a man aged 35-49 years with acute or convalescent COVID-19. Each CDR3 is given with its conserved first and last residue. A D gene is named only where the DNA matches it firmly. Size is omitted from some rows. Given values are once, few, many or a class for expanded clones.

CDR3 protein	CDR3 DNA	V gene	D gene	clone size	J gene
CAFRREVETGELFF	TGTGCCTTCAGGCGGGAGGTAGAGACCGGGGAGCTGTTTTTT	TRBV10-3	TRBD2	.	TRBJ2-2
CASSVGAGPYQETQYF	TGTGCCAGCAGCGTAGGGGCGGGACCGTACCAAGAGACCCAGTACTTC	TRBV9	.	.	TRBJ2-5
CASSLGTGVSGNTIYF	TGTGCCAGCAGTCTCGGGACAGGCGTCTCTGGAAACACCATATATTTT	TRBV6-6	TRBD1	.	TRBJ1-3
CASSPGTTWVGYTF	TGTGCCAGTAGTCCCGGGACAACCTGGGTAGGCTACACCTTC	TRBV19	.	.	TRBJ1-2
CASSEGTTGSYYEQYF	TGTGCCAGCAGTGAAGGCACCACAGGGTCCTACTACGAGCAGTACTTC	TRBV6-1	.	.	TRBJ2-7
CAWSDRQPQHF	TGTGCCTGGAGTGATCGTCAGCCCCAGCATTTT	TRBV30	.	few	TRBJ1-5
CASSRGPGDSPLHF	TGTGCCAGCTCTCGGGGTCCGGGGGATTCACCCCTCCACTTT	TRBV18	.	.	TRBJ1-6
CASSYIASNTEAFF	TGTGCCAGCAGTTACATCGCCTCGAACACTGAAGCTTTCTTT	TRBV27	.	.	TRBJ1-1
CASSLGTANTEAFF	TGTGCCAGTAGTCTGGGGACAGCTAACACTGAAGCTTTCTTT	TRBV19	TRBD1	.	TRBJ1-1
CASSIISGRAEVEQYF	TGTGCCAGCAGCATTATTAGCGGGAGGGCCGAGGTCGAGCAGTACTTC	TRBV7-2	TRBD2	.	TRBJ2-7
CASSLASEEGSTIYF	TGCGCCAGCAGCTTGGCCTCAGAGGAGGGAAGCACCATATATTTT	TRBV5-1	.	.	TRBJ1-3
CASRPRTGLGNQPQHF	TGTGCCAGCAGACCTAGGACAGGGTTGGGCAATCAGCCCCAGCATTTT	TRBV6-2/TRBV6-3	TRBD1	.	TRBJ1-5
CASSRTGLGETQYF	TGTGCCAGCAGCCGGACAGGGCTTGGGGAGACCCAGTACTTC	TRBV7-7	TRBD1	.	TRBJ2-5
CASSQDLQDSGNTIYF	TGCGCCAGCAGCCAAGATCTACAGGACTCTGGAAACACCATATATTTT	TRBV4-3	.	few	TRBJ1-3
CASSSGLPLPPYEQYF	TGTGCCAGCAGTTCGGGACTTCCCCTCCCGCCGTACGAGCAGTACTTC	TRBV28	.	.	TRBJ2-7
CASSSGEEVFGKNIQYF	TGTGCCAGCAGCTCAGGAGAGGAGGTCTTTGGCAAAAACATTCAGTACTTC	TRBV5-6	.	.	TRBJ2-4
CASSLEGTGSSYGYTF	TGTGCCAGCAGCTTAGAGGGTACCGGGTCCAGTTATGGCTACACCTTC	TRBV11-2	.	.	TRBJ1-2
CATSAFGVTGGDEKLFF	TGTGCCACCTCAGCCTTCGGCGTGACAGGGGGCGATGAAAAACTGTTTTTT	TRBV18	TRBD1	.	TRBJ1-4
CAWSLRSDTQYF	TGTGCCTGGTCTCTGAGGTCAGATACGCAGTATTTT	TRBV30	.	.	TRBJ2-3
CASSETESSYEQYF	TGTGCCAGCAGCGAGACGGAGAGCTCCTACGAGCAGTACTTC	TRBV7-2	.	.	TRBJ2-7
CASRVSGGNYGYTF	TGTGCCAGTAGAGTGTCAGGGGGCAACTATGGCTACACCTTC	TRBV19	TRBD1	.	TRBJ1-2
CASSSRTDYGYTF	TGTGCCAGCAGCTCTCGGACAGACTATGGCTACACCTTC	TRBV7-8	.	.	TRBJ1-2
CASSPGGSEAFF	TGTGCCAGCAGTCCCGGCGGGAGTGAAGCTTTCTTT	TRBV6-5	.	.	TRBJ1-1
CASSSLAESTDTQYF	TGCGCCAGCAGCTCCCTAGCTGAGAGCACAGATACGCAGTATTTT	TRBV5-1	.	.	TRBJ2-3
CASSLSGGVAFF	TGTGCCAGCAGCCTGTCGGGGGGCGTAGCTTTCTTT	TRBV11-3	.	.	TRBJ1-1
CAWSRGYYEQYF	TGTGCCTGGAGTCGGGGATACTACGAGCAGTACTTC	TRBV30	.	.	TRBJ2-7